Following are 29 T cell receptor beta chains from one sample sequenced in a study of glioma-infiltrating T cells after dendritic cell vaccination. The table came from immunoSEQ multiplex PCR; TCRdb's copy has only in-frame clones and leaves some out. The table shows approximately 82,000 clones, with roughly 89% occurring only once. The source was blood, collected before dendritic cell vaccination. The receptors shown here come from a human donor with glioblastoma.

The chain couples TRBV7-3 to TRBJ1-2, with a weak D call TRBD1 (5 bases). CDR1 and CDR2 from the germline V gene are SGHTA and FQGTGA. Trimming left V 0 bases short and J 2 bases short, with 7 bases between. There are 14 residues in the CDR3. For the CDR3, the DNA is TGTGCCAGCAGCTTAACGGCAGGGAACTATGGCTACACCTTC. Its protein is CASSLTAGNYGYTF.

J is TRBJ1-3 and V is TRBV6-5; no clear D. From germline, CDR1 is MNHEY and CDR2 SVGAGI. Trimming pared 5 bases from V and 4 bases from J, leaving 9 bases between. This CDR3 has 13 residues. Here the CDR3 DNA reads TGTGCCAGCAGTGAAGTCGAGGGAAACACCATATATTTT. This encodes CASSEVEGNTIYF.

The gene calls are TRBV11-2 and TRBJ2-2, with 9 bases lining up with TRBD1. Per germline, CDR1 SGHAT and CDR2 FQNNGV. Germline trimming cut 5 bases from V and 7 bases from J; bases unmatched to any gene: 11. The CDR3 is 16 amino acids. The CDR3: CASSLVGQGLGGELFF. The CDR3 coding sequence is TGTGCCAGCAGCCTCGTGGGACAGGGTCTGGGCGGGGAGCTGTTTTTT.

The V call is TRBV5-6, the J call TRBJ2-7, with TRBD1 identical over 8 bases. V lost 0 bases and J lost 2; bases outside the gene matches: 13. The CDR3 extends over 18 amino acids. The germline CDR1 and CDR2 sequences are SGHDT and YYEEEE. Here the CDR3 reads CASSLELALGDRTYEQYF. The CDR3 DNA sequence: TGTGCCAGCAGCTTGGAATTGGCTTTAGGGGACAGGACCTACGAGCAGTACTTC.

J is TRBJ2-5 and V is TRBV7-8; 14 bases line up with TRBD2. The germline CDR1 and CDR2 sequences are SGHVS and FQNEAQ. The length of the CDR3 is 18 residues. With V trimmed by 4 bases and J by 2 bases, 9 bases remained unmatched. The CDR3 region is CASSWGLAGAGRQETQYF. The CDR3 region has the DNA TGTGCCAGCAGCTGGGGACTAGCGGGAGCGGGTCGGCAAGAGACCCAGTACTTC.

The V and J genes are TRBV30 and TRBJ1-2; 7 bases match TRBD1. Germline V gene data show CDR1 as GTSNPN and CDR2 as SVGIG (reference sequence). V shed 4 bases and J 2 bases; nucleotides not matched to a gene: 13. This CDR3 has 16 residues. CDR3 in DNA: TGTGCCTGGATGCTGTTAGGGACAGTTTTAAACTATGGCTACACCTTC. This translates into CAWMLLGTVLNYGYTF.

The genes are TRBV7-2 and TRBJ2-1; maybe TRBD2 (7 bases). Trimming removed 6 bases from V and 5 bases from J, with 20 bases in between. Per germline, CDR1 SGHTA and CDR2 FQGNSA. The CDR3 spans 16 residues. CDR3 protein: CASRKRWGGQDNEQFF. In nucleotides, the CDR3 is TGTGCCAGCAGAAAAAGGTGGGGGGGCCAAGACAATGAGCAGTTCTTC. Full variable domain (missing parts from reference TRBV7-2 and TRBJ2-1): GAGVSQSPSNKVTEKGKDVELRCDPISGHTALYWYRQSLGQGLEFLIYFQGNSAPDKSGLPSDRFSAERTGGSVSTLTIQRTQQEDSAVYLCASRKRWGGQDNEQFFGPGTRLTVL.

This clone was picked up a small number of times. The V call is TRBV4-2, the J call TRBJ2-3, with D uncertain. There are 16 residues in the CDR3. The V gene lost 1 base and the J gene lost 4 bases, with 15 bases spanning the gap. CDR1 is LGHNA and CDR2 is YNFKEQ in the germline V gene. The CDR3 spells CASSQAARSEADTQYF. CDR3 in DNA: TGTGCCAGCAGCCAAGCCGCAAGGAGTGAGGCAGATACGCAGTATTTT.

This clone showed up just once. J is TRBJ1-1 and V is TRBV27; TRBD1 matches at 9 bases. Germline CDR1 is MNHEY and CDR2 is SMNVEV (reference sequence). The CDR3 extends over 16 amino acids. V dropped 9 bases and J dropped 5; count of bases not matched to a gene: 16. CDR3 protein: CASRPGQGSRGTEAFF. CDR3 DNA sequence: TGTGCCAGTAGACCGGGACAGGGTTCCCGGGGAACTGAAGCTTTCTTT.

Regarding this clone: Other DNA sequences in this sample translate to the same CDR3. The CDR3 protein is CASSDRGDTDTQYF. CDR3 coding DNA: TGTGCCAGCAGTGACAGGGGCGACACAGATACGCAGTATTTT. The rearrangement links TRBV6-4 to TRBJ2-3; possible D gene TRBD1, 5 bases. The V gene lost 2 bases and the J gene lost 2 bases, with 8 bases spanning the gap. Germline CDR1 MRHNA, CDR2 SNTAGT. The CDR3 totals 14 residues.

The rearrangement uses TRBV10-3 and TRBJ2-6; D gene unclear. With 8 bases removed from V and 1 base from J, the gap between germline ends came to 9 bases. Germline loops: CDR1 ENHRY, CDR2 SYGVKD. The CDR3 length is 14 residues. For the CDR3, the DNA is TGTGCCATCCAAGACGGGTCTGGGGCCAACGTCCTGACTTTC. Protein product: CAIQDGSGANVLTF.

The genes are TRBV6-1 and TRBJ1-2, with D unresolved. The CDR3 is made up of 16 amino acids. The V and J ends lost 0 bases and 0 bases respectively, with 11 bases between them. Looked up from germline, CDR1 is MNHNS and CDR2 is SASEGT. DNA of the CDR3: TGTGCCAGCAGTGAAGCGGGCAGCCACACTAACTATGGCTACACCTTC. Translation gives CASSEAGSHTNYGYTF.

The V call is TRBV7-3, the J call TRBJ2-1; 8 bases line up with TRBD2. V shed 5 bases, J shed 6 bases, and the junction held 6 bases outside the gene matches. This CDR3 has 14 amino acids. CDR1 SGHTA and CDR2 FQGTGA come from the germline V gene. In DNA form, the CDR3 reads TGTGCCAGCAGCGGCGGACTAGCAGGCAATGAGCAGTTCTTC. Translation: CASSGGLAGNEQFF.

This chain connects TRBV7-8 to TRBJ2-2; tentative D call: TRBD1 (5 bases). The germline CDR1 and CDR2 sequences are SGHVS and FQNEAQ. Trimming removed 5 bases from V and 5 bases from J, with 12 bases in between. CDR3 length: 14 amino acids. The CDR3 DNA reads TGTGCCAGCAGCAGACGCCAGGGAACCGGGGAGCTGTTTTTT. This translates into CASSRRQGTGELFF.

This clone was detected only a few times. V usage is TRBV7-2 and J usage is TRBJ2-1; 10 bases align to TRBD2. The CDR3 has 16 residues. Germline-derived CDR1 and CDR2 are SGHTA and FQGNSA. V dropped 2 bases and J dropped 4; count of bases not matched to a gene: 5. CDR3 sequence reads: CASSLSGTSVYNEQFF. The CDR3 DNA sequence: TGTGCCAGCAGCTTATCCGGGACTAGCGTATACAATGAGCAGTTCTTC.

The chain recombines TRBV7-3 with TRBJ2-1; D is possibly TRBD1 (5 bases). CDR3 length: 11 amino acids. The germline V and J ends were trimmed by 11 bases and 6 bases, with 11 bases remaining between them. The V gene's germline CDR1 is SGHTA and CDR2 FQGTGA. The CDR3 DNA follows: TGTGCCTCAGGGTCCAGCAATGAGCAGTTCTTC. Protein: CASGSSNEQFF.

In its sample, this clone was seen once. This rearrangement joins TRBV11-2 to TRBJ1-2; D remains unclear. V gave up 4 bases and J gave up 4 bases, with 7 bases separating them. Germline CDR1 reads SGHAT; CDR2 reads FQNNGV. The length of the CDR3 is 12 residues. DNA for the CDR3: TGTGCCAGCAGCTCGGGGATCTATGGCTACACCTTC. Its translation: CASSSGIYGYTF.

Concerning this clone: At one of its ends the junction is not consistent with the germline gene, which may arise from a read error. This sequence joins TRBV9 and TRBJ1-3; the D is unclear. The length of the CDR3 is 15 residues. Looked up from germline, CDR1 is SGDLS and CDR2 is YYNGEE. CDR3 sequence: CASSPRPTEGNIIYF. The CDR3 DNA is TGTGCCAGCAGCCCCCGGCCAACAGAAGGAAACATCATATATTTT.

The rearrangement links TRBV30 to TRBJ2-7, with D possibly being TRBD1 (6 bases). Trimming took off 2 bases at V and 7 bases at J, with 18 bases between the two ends. CDR3 length: 14 amino acids. Germline V CDR1 and CDR2: GTSNPN, SVGIG (reference sequence). In DNA form, the CDR3 reads TGTGCCTGGAGTCCTCGCCCAGGGGATACTGAGCAGTACTTC. It translates to CAWSPRPGDTEQYF.

The CDR3 nucleotides read TGTGCCAGCAGGGAACAGGGGCAGGGGGAAAAACTGTTTTTT. It translates to CASREQGQGEKLFF. The chain joins TRBV6-1 to TRBJ1-4, with 7 nucleotides matching TRBD1. Trimming at V came to 6 bases and at J to 8 bases, leaving 9 bases not matched to a gene. CDR3 length: 14 residues. The germline V gene encodes CDR1 MNHNS and CDR2 SASEGT.

The DNA for the CDR3 is TGTGCCTGGAGTCGAGACTACGAGCAGTACTTC. Translation gives CAWSRDYEQYF. The rearrangement links TRBV30 to TRBJ2-7; D gene unclear. V was clipped by 2 bases and J by 3 bases, with 5 bases between them. CDR1 is GTSNPN, CDR2 SVGIG, per germline (reference sequence). This CDR3 is built from 11 residues.

The V call is TRBV19, the J call TRBJ1-2, with 11 bases aligning to TRBD1. The CDR3 sequence is 16 residues long. V shed 1 base, J shed 4 bases, and the junction held 5 bases outside the gene matches. Germline V gene lookup returns CDR1 LNHDA and CDR2 SQIVND (reference sequence). In nucleotides, the CDR3 is TGTGCCAGTAGTATAGGCCGTGGACAGGGGGCCTATGGCTACACCTTC. Its translation: CASSIGRGQGAYGYTF.

The chain combines TRBV19 with TRBJ2-6, with unresolved D. The CDR3 sequence is 14 residues long. The V gene lost 3 bases and the J gene lost 0 bases, with 3 bases spanning the gap. From germline, CDR1 is LNHDA and CDR2 SQIVND (reference sequence). CDR3 loop: CASSISSGANVLTF. Here the CDR3 DNA reads TGTGCCAGTAGTATTAGCTCTGGGGCCAACGTCCTGACTTTC.

This chain links TRBV19 with TRBJ2-7, with TRBD1 matching over 9 bases. Germline CDR1 reads LNHDA; CDR2 reads SQIVND (reference sequence). J gave up 8 bases and V 0 bases, and 5 bases lay outside the gene matches. CDR3 length equals 14 residues. DNA for the CDR3: TGTGCCAGTAGTATAGACGGGACAGGGAGGCAGCAGTACTTC. Translation gives CASSIDGTGRQQYF.

This chain uses TRBV13 with TRBJ2-1; TRBD2 is a possible D gene (6 bases). The germline gives CDR1 PRHDT, CDR2 FYEKMQ (reference sequence). V lost 5 bases and J 7 bases, leaving 24 bases between the germline ends. This CDR3 has 17 amino acids. The CDR3 is CASSPRTLPGEENEQFF. The CDR3 DNA sequence: TGTGCCAGCAGCCCAAGAACCCTTCCCGGGGAGGAAAATGAGCAGTTCTTC.

The chain couples TRBV27 to TRBJ2-5, with a weak D call TRBD1 (6 bases). CDR1 and CDR2 from the germline V gene are MNHEY and SMNVEV (reference sequence). The V end was cut by 1 base, the J end by 4 bases, with 10 bases between. The CDR3 runs to 14 residues. The CDR3 protein is CASSLFGGRETQYF. The CDR3 nucleotides are TGTGCCAGCAGTTTATTTGGGGGCCGAGAGACCCAGTACTTC.

The V gene is TRBV5-6, the J gene TRBJ1-2; tentatively, D is TRBD1 (6 bases). The V gene lost 4 bases and the J gene lost 3 bases, with 16 bases spanning the gap. The CDR3 spans 15 residues. Germline V gene sequence: CDR1 SGHDT, CDR2 YYEEEE. CDR3 protein: CASSPDRLSYYGYTF. The DNA of the CDR3 is TGTGCCAGCAGCCCAGACAGGCTTTCGTACTATGGCTACACCTTC.

V usage is TRBV4-1 and J usage is TRBJ2-3, with a possible D match to TRBD2 (5 bases). The CDR3 is 15 amino acids. From germline, CDR1 is MGHRA and CDR2 YSYEKL. With 4 bases removed from V and 2 bases from J, the gap between germline ends came to 13 bases. The CDR3 loop is CASSPSGGLTDTQYF. The CDR3 nucleotides read TGCGCCAGCAGCCCGTCAGGAGGACTCACAGATACGCAGTATTTT.

The rearrangement joins TRBV11-2 to TRBJ2-7; 8 bases map to TRBD1. CDR3 length: 16 residues. Trimming removed 3 bases from V and 3 bases from J; junction bases left unmatched: 10. In germline, CDR1 is SGHAT, CDR2 FQNNGV. CDR3 protein: CASSFPRGRAGYEQYF. CDR3 DNA: TGTGCCAGCAGCTTTCCCAGGGGGCGGGCTGGCTACGAGCAGTACTTC. The entire variable domain, with the rest obtained from reference TRBV11-2 and TRBJ2-7, is as follows: EAGVAQSPRYKIIEKRQSVAFWCNPISGHATLYWYQQILGQGPKLLIQFQNNGVVDDSQLPKDRFSAERLKGVDSTLKIQPAKLEDSAVYLCASSFPRGRAGYEQYFGPGTRLTVT.